What follows describes a single TCR beta chain. Its antigen is as yet unknown. TCRdb analysed the reads with MiXCR anew, one entry per CDR3 protein. The sample contains a few hundred thousand distinct CDR3 sequences, over 15% of which appear only once. Per germline, CDR1 SNHLY and CDR2 FYNNEI. V dropped 0 bases and J dropped 3; count of bases not matched to a gene: 3. The CDR3 covers 15 residues. The data are from a study of T cell repertoires in cytomegalovirus infection. Overall study: Public signatures in TCR beta pointed to CMV infection and matching HLA type.

Notes on the study in general: Frequencies of public TCR beta families were cumulated, and this identified carriers of CMV plus the relevant HLA. Dominating the ex vivo response were TCR beta clonotypes that were CMV-specific and HLA-C-restricted.

The source of this sequence is a human donor in good health (CMV status not recorded). Some clones in this sample may be carry-over from other donors' samples. The chain carries TRBV2 and TRBJ2-7, with 9 positions matching TRBD1. The sequenced sample consisted of CD8+ T cells from PBMCs. CDR3 sequence (DNA): TGTGCCAGCAGTGAAGCTCCGGGACAGGGCTACGAGCAGTACTTC. Translation gives CASSEAPGQGYEQYF.